The clone carrying this T cell receptor beta chain was observed many times. Antigen unknown. Preparation of TCR beta libraries was done by quantitative 5'-RACE with molecular barcodes. A single record per CDR3 protein comes from TCRdb applying MiXCR to the 5' RACE reads. The table shows around 300,000 distinct CDR3 sequences, with 9.5% to 13% occurring only once. The source of the sample is a study of CD8 T cells in ankylosing spondylitis. Study-wide results and caveats: Clones linked to disease were reported to show significant enrichment in matched ankylosing spondylitis synovial fluid. A TCR beta motif of about 8 highly homologous variants appeared characteristic of ankylosing spondylitis blood. There were earlier reports of some motif variants in reactive arthritis synovial fluid and blood.

The CDR3 runs to 14 residues. Germline CDR1 DFQATT, CDR2 SNEGSKA (reference sequence). V was clipped by 6 bases and J by 4 bases, with 16 bases between them. The sequence derives from a female donor with ankylosing spondylitis or in good health (not recorded which). Sequences were obtained from blood, either unsorted or a sorted T cell fraction (not recorded which). The V call is TRBV20-1, the J call TRBJ2-1, with D possibly matching TRBD2 (6 bases). CDR3 protein: CSATSWRGYNEQFF. CDR3 coding DNA: TGCAGTGCCACTAGCTGGAGAGGGTACAATGAGCAGTTCTTC.